The 22 T cell receptor beta chains below come from one sample, sequenced in a study of T-cell memory formation after mild COVID-19. In TCRdb, the 5' RACE reads were re-called with MiXCR into one record per CDR3 protein. This sample has about 13,000 distinct CDR3 sequences, with under 20% found just once. Sequencing was performed on PBMCs or a T cell subset sorted from them (not recorded which). These receptors all come from a man aged 18 to 29 who had mild COVID-19 (a few samples of this study predate the infection). Cell type and time point are not known.

This clonotype was observed many times. V and J are TRBV6-6 and TRBJ1-1; no reliable D call. The V gene's germline CDR1 is MNHNY and CDR2 SVGAGI (reference sequence). This CDR3 region has 13 residues. V lost 5 bases and J 3 bases, leaving 10 bases between the germline ends. The CDR3 sequence: CASSPGPYTEAFF. In DNA form, the CDR3 reads TGTGCCAGCAGTCCAGGACCTTACACTGAAGCTTTCTTT.

The chain links TRBV7-9 to TRBJ2-3; D gene ambiguous. This CDR3 has 15 amino acids. The V end lost 2 bases, the J end lost 0 bases, and 9 bases lay between the germline ends. Per germline, CDR1 SEHNR and CDR2 FQNEAQ (reference sequence). CDR3 in DNA: TGTGCCAGCAGCTTACCCGGACCTAGCACAGATACGCAGTATTTT. Encoded protein: CASSLPGPSTDTQYF. The whole variable domain, remainder taken from reference TRBV7-9 and TRBJ2-3, is DTGVSQNPRHKITKRGQNVTFRCDPISEHNRLYWYRQTLGQGPEFLTYFQNEAQLEKSRLLSDRFSAERPKGSFSTLEIQRTEQGDSAMYLCASSLPGPSTDTQYFGPGTRLTVL.

CDR3 nucleotides: TGCGCCAGCAGCCGAGATGGAGATTACTACGAGCAGTACTTC. It yields the protein CASSRDGDYYEQYF. The chain has TRBV5-1 and TRBJ2-7, with D uncertain. The V end lost 4 bases, the J end lost 3 bases, and 14 bases lay between the germline ends. The CDR3 spans 14 residues. Per the germline V gene, CDR1 is SGHRS and CDR2 is YFSETQ.

This clonotype was seen many times. The V and J genes are TRBV4-1 and TRBJ2-7; 10 bases align to TRBD2. Losses at the gene ends were 1 base for V and 2 bases for J; bases not matched to a gene: 5. CDR3 length: 16 residues. Germline V gene data show CDR1 as MGHRA and CDR2 as YSYEKL. The CDR3 region is CASSQVQRGGTYEQYF. DNA for the CDR3: TGCGCCAGCAGCCAAGTGCAGCGGGGGGGAACCTACGAGCAGTACTTC.

This clonotype was counted at least ten times. The chain links TRBV11-2 to TRBJ2-3; weak D call: TRBD1 (5 bases). Germline CDR1 SGHAT, CDR2 FQNNGV. The V end was cut by 2 bases, the J end by 4 bases, with 10 bases between. There are 14 residues in the CDR3. CDR3 protein: CASSLFGASDTQYF. The CDR3 bases are TGTGCCAGCAGCTTATTTGGGGCCTCAGATACGCAGTATTTT. Variable domain in full (rest from reference TRBV11-2 and TRBJ2-3): EAGVAQSPRYKIIEKRQSVAFWCNPISGHATLYWYQQILGQGPKLLIQFQNNGVVDDSQLPKDRFSAERLKGVDSTLKIQPAKLEDSAVYLCASSLFGASDTQYFGPGTRLTVL.

In its sample, this clonotype was seen a few times. The CDR3 spells CASSLGRGLSAGANVLTF. The CDR3 DNA is TGCGCCAGCAGCTTGGGTCGGGGCCTCTCCGCGGGGGCCAACGTCCTGACTTTC. The rearrangement joins TRBV5-1 to TRBJ2-6; D is possibly TRBD1 or TRBD2 (5 bases each). Germline-derived CDR1 and CDR2 are SGHRS and YFSETQ. CDR3 length: 18 amino acids. V was pared by 0 bases and J by 4 bases, with 17 bases between. Looking up the rest from reference TRBV5-1 and TRBJ2-6 gives the full variable domain: KAGVTQTPRYLIKTRGQQVTLSCSPISGHRSVSWYQQTPGQGLQFLFEYFSETQRNKGNFPGRFSGRQFSNSRSEMNVSTLELGDSALYLCASSLGRGLSAGANVLTFGAGSRLTVL.

This clonotype was observed at least ten times. The chain couples TRBV7-9 to TRBJ2-7; no definite D call. The germline V gene encodes CDR1 SEHNR and CDR2 FQNEAQ (reference sequence). Trimming stripped 4 bases from V and 3 bases from J, with 13 bases between. CDR3 length: 14 residues. The CDR3 loop reads CASSYQLGYYEQYF. The DNA of the CDR3 is TGTGCCAGCAGCTATCAGCTGGGGTACTACGAGCAGTACTTC. Full variable domain (rest looked up from reference TRBV7-9 and TRBJ2-7): DTGVSQNPRHKITKRGQNVTFRCDPISEHNRLYWYRQTLGQGPEFLTYFQNEAQLEKSRLLSDRFSAERPKGSFSTLEIQRTEQGDSAMYLCASSYQLGYYEQYFGPGTRLTVT.

The chain links TRBV3-1 to TRBJ2-1, with TRBD2 matching over 13 bases. V lost 7 bases, J lost 7 bases, and 7 bases stayed unmatched. Germline assignment: CDR1 LGHDT and CDR2 YNNKEL (reference sequence). The CDR3 runs 15 residues. The chain's CDR3 is CASNPTGLAGNEQFF. The DNA of the CDR3 is TGTGCCAGCAACCCAACGGGACTAGCGGGAAATGAGCAGTTCTTC.

This clonotype was detected only once. The V gene is TRBV13, the J gene TRBJ2-1; the D call may be TRBD1 or TRBD2 (5 bases each). The length of the CDR3 is 15 residues. Germline V gene data show CDR1 as PRHDT and CDR2 as FYEKMQ (reference sequence). Trimming took 0 bases from V and 2 from J, leaving 8 bases between them. CDR3 DNA: TGTGCCAGCAGCTTAGGTGGGGGAGCCTACAATGAGCAGTTCTTC. Protein: CASSLGGGAYNEQFF.

The chain is built from TRBV7-8 and TRBJ2-7, with 10 bases identical to TRBD1. CDR1 is SGHVS, CDR2 FQNEAQ, per germline. The CDR3 contains 15 residues. Trimming took 5 bases from V and 4 from J; bases not matched to a gene: 8. CDR3 loop: CASSLDRGLTYEQYV. For the CDR3, the DNA is TGTGCCAGCAGCCTGGACAGGGGGTTAACGTACGAGCAGTACGTC.

At least ten counts were recorded for this clonotype. The V call is TRBV4-1, the J call TRBJ2-1, with D possibly called TRBD1 or TRBD2 (5 bases each). Germline CDR1 is MGHRA and CDR2 is YSYEKL. V dropped 1 base and J dropped 1 base, with 14 bases sitting between them. The CDR3 has 17 residues. CDR3 loop: CASSQAPPWGSYNEQFF. The CDR3 nucleotides are TGCGCCAGCAGCCAAGCACCTCCTTGGGGGTCCTACAATGAGCAGTTCTTC.

This clonotype was seen repeatedly, ten times or more. The chain has TRBV4-1 and TRBJ2-7; D uncertain. CDR3 length: 14 amino acids. V was clipped by 0 bases and J by 2 bases, with 8 bases between them. CDR1 and CDR2 (germline): MGHRA, YSYEKL. In DNA form, the CDR3 reads TGCGCCAGCAGCCAAGACTTTTTCACCTACGAGCAGTACGTC. The encoded protein is CASSQDFFTYEQYV.

This clonotype was counted ten times or more. The chain combines TRBV20-1 with TRBJ2-1, with 9 positions matching TRBD2. Unmatched junction bases numbered 10, after V lost 5 bases and J lost 5 bases. The CDR3 has 15 residues. The V gene's germline CDR1 is DFQATT and CDR2 SNEGSKA (reference sequence). The CDR3 region has the DNA TGCAGTGCTGATGATCCGGGACTAGCAGACAATGAGCAGTTCTTC. It is translated as CSADDPGLADNEQFF.

This clonotype was seen many times. The gene calls are TRBV6-5 and TRBJ1-2; 8 nucleotides align to TRBD1. The germline CDR1 and CDR2 sequences are MNHEY and SVGAGI. With 0 bases clipped from V and 4 bases from J, the junction kept 4 bases outside the gene matches. CDR3 size: 15 residues. The CDR3 loop is CASSYSDRGSYGYTF. The DNA for the CDR3 is TGTGCCAGCAGTTACTCCGACAGGGGAAGCTATGGCTACACCTTC.

There are a few counts of this clonotype. V and J are TRBV5-1 and TRBJ2-3, with 9 bases identical to TRBD2. This CDR3 is built from 16 residues. Germline CDR1 SGHRS, CDR2 YFSETQ. V trimming: 3 bases; J trimming: 2 bases; junction bases outside the gene matches: 7. The CDR3, as DNA: TGCGCCAGCAGCTCGCGACTAGCGGATGACACAGATACGCAGTATTTT. This translates into CASSSRLADDTDTQYF.

Ten or more counts support this clonotype. J is TRBJ1-1 and V is TRBV19; TRBD1 is a possible D gene (5 bases). The CDR3 extends over 14 amino acids. CDR1 and CDR2 from the germline V gene are LNHDA and SQIVND (reference sequence). V lost 3 bases and J 0 bases, leaving 8 bases between the germline ends. CDR3 nucleotides: TGTGCCAGTAGTATCGGACAAATGAACACTGAAGCTTTCTTT. This codes for CASSIGQMNTEAFF. Full variable domain (outside the CDR3, taken from reference TRBV19 and TRBJ1-1): DGGITQSPKYLFRKEGQNVTLSCEQNLNHDAMYWYRQDPGQGLRLIYYSQIVNDFQKGDIAEGYSVSREKKESFPLTVTSAQKNPTAFYLCASSIGQMNTEAFFGQGTRLTVV.

This clonotype occurred many times. The V and J genes are TRBV7-8 and TRBJ2-2, with D tentatively TRBD1 (6 bases). CDR1 SGHVS and CDR2 FQNEAQ come from the germline V gene. V lost 3 bases, J lost 0 bases, and 14 bases lay in between. CDR3 length: 17 residues. CDR3 bases: TGTGCCAGCAGCTTGCCTACCGGGACACCGAACACCGGGGAGCTGTTTTTT. As protein: CASSLPTGTPNTGELFF.

This clonotype was counted ten times or more. The chain has TRBV7-9 and TRBJ1-5; 8 bases are shared with TRBD1. V was pared by 1 base and J by 0 bases, with 11 bases of the junction left unmatched. This CDR3 comprises 19 residues. CDR1 is SEHNR and CDR2 is FQNEAQ in the germline V gene (reference sequence). CDR3 nucleotide sequence: TGTGCCAGCAGCTTAGTCCTACAGGGGGAGACCTATAGCAATCAGCCCCAGCATTTT. Protein: CASSLVLQGETYSNQPQHF.

This clonotype was observed a few times. V gene TRBV23-1 combines with J gene TRBJ2-5; D possibly matches TRBD1 or TRBD2 (6 bases each). TRBV23-1 carries the ORF label, with uncertain function. The CDR3 sequence is 18 residues long. The ends were cut back, 2 bases at V and 4 bases at J, with 23 bases in the middle. The CDR3 sequence: CASSQPGGDTQVRETQYF. CDR3 DNA sequence: TGCGCCAGCAGTCAACCCGGCGGGGACACCCAAGTGCGAGAGACCCAGTACTTC.

This clonotype was picked up many times. The rearrangement links TRBV4-1 to TRBJ2-4; no firm D call. CDR1 and CDR2 from the germline V gene are MGHRA and YSYEKL. The CDR3 is made up of 14 amino acids. V lost 4 bases, J lost 1 base, and 8 bases lay in between. CDR3 DNA: TGCGCCAGCAGCCCTGGAAGGGCCAAAAACATTCAGTACTTC. This encodes CASSPGRAKNIQYF.

The rearrangement joins TRBV21-1 to TRBJ2-2; the DNA was not compared with TRBD2, the D call given in the table. TRBV21-1 is deemed a pseudogene. The CDR3 runs to 19 residues. The CDR3 DNA follows: TGTGCCAGCAGCAATCAAGGGACTAGCGGGGGTCGGGACACCGGGGAGCTGTTTTTT. This translates into CASSNQGTSGGRDTGELFF.

The chain carries TRBV5-1 and TRBJ1-2, with no clear D. CDR1 SGHRS and CDR2 YFSETQ come from the germline V gene. The V gene lost 4 bases and the J gene lost 0 bases, with 7 bases spanning the gap. CDR3 length equals 13 residues. The CDR3 nucleotides are TGCGCCAGCAGCCCGGACGCTAACTATGGCTACACCTTC. This sequence encodes CASSPDANYGYTF.